This T cell receptor beta chain was captured in a study of T cell changes during pregnancy in multiple sclerosis. V lost 0 bases to trimming and J lost 7 bases, with 14 bases between them. From germline, CDR1 is SGDLS and CDR2 YYNGEE. The CDR3 is 15 amino acids. This table comes from immunoSEQ multiplex PCR, and its TCRdb copy is limited to in-frame clones, with some not included. The sample lists under 55,000 clones, approximately 93% occurring once. The J gene is TRBJ1-5, the V gene TRBV9; D call uncertain. The receptor was derived from a female donor with multiple sclerosis, enrolled in a pregnancy study. This specimen was CD4+ T cells from peripheral blood mononuclear cells, taken in the third trimester of pregnancy. This CDR3 is CASSVEGGQGQPQHF. CDR3 bases: TGTGCCAGCAGCGTAGAAGGTGGGCAAGGACAGCCCCAGCATTTT.